What follows are 23 T cell receptor beta chains derived from one specimen sequenced in a study of cytomegalovirus exposure and HLA in healthy donors. The data were produced by immunoSEQ multiplex PCR, yet TCRdb's version contains in-frame clones alone and is incomplete. Among 68,000 or so clones listed, roughly nine tenths were seen once. Specimen: PBMCs. The receptors derive from a young man in good health and CMV-seronegative.

This chain joins TRBV21-1 and TRBJ2-7; the listed D gene, TRBD2, was not tested against the DNA. TRBV21-1 corresponds to a pseudogene. The length of the CDR3 is 16 residues. The CDR3 loop reads CASSRGTSVPMNEQYF. The CDR3 DNA reads as TGTGCCAGCAGCCGGGGAACGTCTGTCCCTATGAACGAGCAGTACTTC.

The CDR3 here is CASSLEGGANEKLFF. The CDR3 coding sequence is TGCGCCAGCAGCTTGGAAGGGGGGGCTAATGAAAAACTGTTTTTT. V gene TRBV5-1 combines with J gene TRBJ1-4, with D tentatively TRBD1 (6 bases). Trimming cost V 0 bases and J 3 bases, with 9 bases left between them. The CDR3 extends over 15 amino acids. Germline V CDR1 and CDR2: SGHRS, YFSETQ.

This clone was observed a few times. The chain couples TRBV29-1 to TRBJ1-1; TRBD1 agrees at 9 bases. With V trimmed by 4 bases and J by 4 bases, 4 bases remained unmatched. The germline gives CDR1 SQVTM, CDR2 ANQGSEA. This CDR3 comprises 13 residues. CDR3 sequence (DNA): TGCAGCGTTGCAACAGGGGGCGTCACTGAAGCTTTCTTT. The encoded protein is CSVATGGVTEAFF.

This clone showed up just a few times. This CDR3 is also generated by other DNA sequences in the sample. The chain joins TRBV30 to TRBJ1-1; tentative D call: TRBD1 (6 bases). Germline loops: CDR1 GTSNPN, CDR2 SVGIG (reference sequence). The CDR3 length is 13 residues. Trimming took 1 base from V and 5 from J, leaving 11 bases between them. In nucleotides, the CDR3 is TGTGCCTGGAGTGACAGGGTGGGGACTGAAGCTTTCTTT. Translated: CAWSDRVGTEAFF. Based on the CDR3 plus reference TRBV30 and TRBJ1-1, the full variable domain is SQTIHQWPATLVQPVGSPLSLECTVEGTSNPNLYWYRQAAGRGLQLLFYSVGIGQISSEVPQNLSASRPQDRQFILSSKKLLLSDSGFYLCAWSDRVGTEAFFGQGTRLTVV.

The rearrangement joins TRBV27 to TRBJ2-1; 8 bases agree with TRBD1. Germline V gene data show CDR1 as MNHEY and CDR2 as SMNVEV (reference sequence). J was trimmed by 4 bases and V by 6 bases; bases with no gene match: 5. This CDR3 has 14 amino acids. The CDR3, as DNA: TGTGCCAGCAGGAAGGGACAGGTTTACAATGAGCAGTTCTTC. This translates into CASRKGQVYNEQFF.

The genes are TRBV9 and TRBJ1-1; D is perhaps TRBD1 (6 bases). V dropped 4 bases and J dropped 0 bases, with 16 bases sitting between them. The CDR3 length is 16 residues. In germline, CDR1 is SGDLS, CDR2 YYNGEE. As DNA, the CDR3 is TGTGCCAGCAGCTCCAATCAGGGGCTCTTGAACACTGAAGCTTTCTTT. The encoded protein is CASSSNQGLLNTEAFF. Together with reference TRBV9 and TRBJ1-1, the CDR3 gives the full variable domain: DSGVTQTPKHLITATGQRVTLRCSPRSGDLSVYWYQQSLDQGLQFLIQYYNGEERAKGNILERFSAQQFPDLHSELNLSSLELGDSALYFCASSSNQGLLNTEAFFGQGTRLTVV.

The V gene is TRBV6-5, the J gene TRBJ1-1; the match to TRBD1 covers 8 bases. V was clipped by 5 bases and J by 5 bases; unmatched bases: 7. CDR1 MNHEY and CDR2 SVGAGI come from the germline V gene. There are 14 residues in the CDR3. The CDR3 here is CASSGAGGRTEAFF. The CDR3 region has the DNA TGTGCCAGCAGTGGAGCAGGGGGCAGAACTGAAGCTTTCTTT.

Note on this clone: A junction boundary mismatches the germline segment, possibly from a read error. This rearrangement joins TRBV29-1 to TRBJ2-2, with 7 bases fitting TRBD2. The CDR3 spans 13 residues. The germline gives CDR1 SQVTM, CDR2 ANQGSEA. CDR3 in DNA: TGCGGCGTCGGGCGGGAGATGGCCGGGGAGCTGTTTTTT. Translated: CGVGREMAGELFF.

The rearrangement joins TRBV5-1 to TRBJ2-2; TRBD1 aligns across 9 bases. The CDR3 spans 15 residues. The trim removed 4 bases at V and 3 bases at J, leaving 4 bases unmatched. Germline V lookup: CDR1 SGHRS, CDR2 YFSETQ. Written as DNA, the CDR3 is TGCGCCAGCAGCGCGGGACAGGGCGACACCGGGGAGCTGTTTTTT. As protein: CASSAGQGDTGELFF. Supplemented by reference TRBV5-1 and TRBJ2-2, the full variable domain reads KAGVTQTPRYLIKTRGQQVTLSCSPISGHRSVSWYQQTPGQGLQFLFEYFSETQRNKGNFPGRFSGRQFSNSRSEMNVSTLELGDSALYLCASSAGQGDTGELFFGEGSRLTVL.

The rearrangement links TRBV4-1 to TRBJ2-1; 8 bases are a match to TRBD1. CDR3 size: 17 residues. The junction had 11 bases not matched to a gene; V was cut back by 1 base and J by 6 bases. Germline V gene lookup returns CDR1 MGHRA and CDR2 YSYEKL. CDR3 in DNA: TGCGCCAGCAGCCAAGCCCATTCCGGGACAGGCACCAATGAGCAGTTCTTC. Its protein is CASSQAHSGTGTNEQFF.

The gene calls are TRBV28 and TRBJ1-4; TRBD1 agrees at 8 bases. With 6 bases clipped from V and 5 bases from J, the junction kept 8 bases outside the gene matches. Germline loops: CDR1 MDHEN, CDR2 SYDVKM. The CDR3 is 15 residues long. CDR3 DNA sequence: TGTGCCAGCAGGGAAACAGGGGGGGGGAATGAAAAACTGTTTTTT. It encodes CASRETGGGNEKLFF.

The CDR3 sequence: CASSITSGRDTQYF. CDR3 bases: TGTGCCAGCAGCATAACTAGCGGGAGGGATACGCAGTATTTT. V is TRBV11-1 and J is TRBJ2-3; 12 bases agree with TRBD2. CDR3 length equals 14 residues. Germline V gene lookup returns CDR1 SGHAT and CDR2 FQDESV (reference sequence). V lost 5 bases to trimming and J lost 6 bases; unmatched junction nucleotides: 3.

The chain uses TRBV28 and TRBJ2-1; D may be TRBD1 (6 bases). V was cut by 11 bases and J by 6 bases, with 11 bases left in between. The length of the CDR3 is 11 residues. Germline V lookup: CDR1 MDHEN, CDR2 SYDVKM. CDR3 sequence (DNA): TGTGCCGGCCAGGGGAGCAATGAGCAGTTCTTC. This sequence encodes CAGQGSNEQFF.

The V gene is TRBV21-1, the J gene TRBJ2-7; the table gives TRBD2 as D, unverified against the DNA. TRBV21-1 is annotated as a pseudogene. The CDR3 is made up of 18 amino acids. The CDR3 is CASSKDLRRCGTAYEQYF. CDR3 coding DNA: TGTGCCAGCAGCAAAGACCTTAGGCGATGCGGGACCGCCTACGAGCAGTACTTC.

The chain combines TRBV6-5 with TRBJ1-1; D not certain. Per germline, CDR1 MNHEY and CDR2 SVGAGI. This CDR3 spans 13 amino acids. Trimming took 5 bases from V and 1 from J, leaving 8 bases between them. This CDR3 reads CASSPSGNTEAFF. In nucleotides, the CDR3 is TGTGCCAGCAGTCCCTCGGGGAACACTGAAGCTTTCTTT.

The CDR3 coding sequence is TGTGCCACCAGCAGAGATGGGGCCGGACTAGCGGGGCTAGATACGCAGTATTTT. Translation: CATSRDGAGLAGLDTQYF. The J gene is TRBJ2-3, the V gene TRBV15; TRBD2 aligns across 12 bases. Germline V gives CDR1 LNHNV, CDR2 YYDKDF (reference sequence). This CDR3 is 18 amino acids long. V lost 0 bases to trimming and J lost 5 bases; unmatched junction nucleotides: 9.

This chain uses TRBV28 with TRBJ2-4; perhaps TRBD2 as D (5 bases). The CDR3 is made up of 14 amino acids. V lost 4 bases and J lost 9, with 16 bases in between. Germline assignment: CDR1 MDHEN and CDR2 SYDVKM. The CDR3 nucleotides read TGTGCCAGCAGTTGGAGGCCCCCTCCAAGCATTCAGTACTTC. This translates into CASSWRPPPSIQYF.

This clone was detected once. The rearrangement joins TRBV15 to TRBJ2-3; D is perhaps TRBD1 (5 bases). Per germline, CDR1 LNHNV and CDR2 YYDKDF (reference sequence). The CDR3 covers 13 residues. Between the trimmed V and J ends, which lost 3 bases and 4 bases, there was a span of 8 bases. The CDR3, as DNA: TGTGCCACCAGCAGGGAGACAGCAGATACGCAGTATTTT. Translating it yields CATSRETADTQYF.

The chain combines TRBV4-2 with TRBJ2-7; 9 positions match TRBD1. Looked up from germline, CDR1 is LGHNA and CDR2 is YNFKEQ. The CDR3 length is 15 residues. Trimming at V came to 4 bases and at J to 4 bases, leaving 8 bases not matched to a gene. CDR3 coding DNA: TGTGCCAGCAGCCGAACACAGGGGGCGCAGTACGAGCAGTACTTC. It translates to CASSRTQGAQYEQYF.

The chain has TRBV30 and TRBJ2-7, with D perhaps matching TRBD1 (6 bases). The CDR3 is 14 amino acids. Trimming pared 4 bases from V and 5 bases from J, leaving 18 bases between. Germline assignment: CDR1 GTSNPN and CDR2 SVGIG (reference sequence). The CDR3 loop is CAWNQRGLGNEQYF. The CDR3 DNA follows: TGTGCCTGGAACCAGAGGGGGTTAGGAAACGAGCAGTACTTC.

The CDR3 is CASTLLAQSSYNEQFF. For the CDR3, the DNA is TGTGCCAGCACCTTACTAGCCCAGAGCTCCTACAATGAGCAGTTCTTC. The chain couples TRBV6-6 to TRBJ2-1, with D possibly matching TRBD2 (6 bases). The germline V gene encodes CDR1 MNHNY and CDR2 SVGAGI (reference sequence). The V gene lost 7 bases and the J gene lost 0 bases, with 16 bases spanning the gap. CDR3 length: 16 residues.

Only one count was recorded for this clone. The rearrangement links TRBV4-3 to TRBJ1-1, with 9 bases fitting TRBD1. The CDR3 runs 15 residues. The germline V gene encodes CDR1 LGHNA and CDR2 YSLEER. The V and J ends lost 4 bases and 4 bases, in that order; junction bases with no gene match: 7. CDR3 amino acids: CASSLWDRAGTEAFF. CDR3 nucleotide sequence: TGCGCCAGCAGCCTTTGGGACAGGGCCGGCACTGAAGCTTTCTTT.

The V gene is TRBV19, the J gene TRBJ2-1; 9 positions match TRBD2. Germline CDR1 reads LNHDA; CDR2 reads SQIVND (reference sequence). J was trimmed by 4 bases and V by 6 bases; bases with no gene match: 7. CDR3 length: 15 residues. Here the CDR3 reads CASRDSGGVYNEQFF. CDR3 in DNA: TGTGCCAGTAGAGATAGCGGGGGAGTTTACAATGAGCAGTTCTTC.